Sequencing of this T cell receptor beta chain was carried out in a study of T cell responses to AZD1222 COVID-19 vaccine. Germline V CDR1 and CDR2: SGHTA, FQGNSA. The CDR3 is made up of 14 amino acids. V gave up 1 base and J gave up 1 base, with 7 bases separating them. Repertoires were generated with immunoSEQ multiplex PCR, while TCRdb's copy carries only in-frame clones and drops some. Of about 92,000 clones detected, about nine tenths appear once; the ten largest clones hold roughly a tenth. This chain links TRBV7-2 with TRBJ1-1; TRBD1 might be the D (5 bases). The sample here was peripheral blood, taken on day 0 of AZD1222 vaccination. The source is an adult in good health. CDR3 region: CASSLGGGNTEAFF. CDR3 nucleotides: TGTGCCAGCAGCTTAGGTGGGGGGAACACTGAAGCTTTCTTT.